This T cell receptor beta chain came from a study of T cells after yellow fever vaccination. The TCR cDNA carried a universal primer site and UMIs from 5'RACE template switching. MiXCR, run by TCRdb on the 5' RACE reads, gives a single entry per CDR3 protein. The sample consists of some 48,000 distinct CDR3 sequences, 6% to 7% of them appearing once. This clonotype was counted at least ten times. The study, taken as a whole, reports: It was a weaker secondary response, yet one that peaked faster, at day 5 versus 15.

The CDR3 length is 12 residues. V was clipped by 6 bases and J by 12 bases, with 15 bases between them. This chain connects TRBV12-3 or TRBV12-4 to TRBJ2-1, with a possible D match to TRBD1 (5 bases). The receptor's source is a man between 25 and 39 years old who received the YFV17D yellow fever vaccine. The specimen was PBMCs, either bulk or a sorted T-cell subset (CD4+, CD8+, memory, or dextramer-sorted; not recorded which), collected 45 days after the yellow fever booster vaccination. The CDR3 region is CASSQTLQGQFF. The CDR3 nucleotides read TGTGCCAGCAGCCAGACTCTCCAGGGGCAGTTCTTC.